One TCR beta chain is described in this entry. The antigen is undetermined. Germline loops: CDR1 SGHRS, CDR2 YFSETQ. This CDR3 region has 15 residues. The germline V and J ends were trimmed by 2 bases and 0 bases, with 12 bases remaining between them. This entry belongs to a study of blood T cells in healthy people across ages. Primers used in a second PCR of about 6 to 11 cycles were a sample-barcoded 5' primer and a J-beta primer mix. A single record per CDR3 protein comes from TCRdb applying MiXCR to the 5' RACE reads. The data show about 680,000 distinct CDR3 sequences, 49% seen once. Study-level results: With age, beta diversity per million T cells declined roughly linearly, significantly by 40.

The authors extracted at least 6 micrograms of total RNA per sample. The source of this sequence is a woman aged 60-75 years in good health. The rearrangement links TRBV5-1 to TRBJ2-7, with a possible D match to TRBD1 (5 bases). Sequenced input: blood. For the CDR3, the DNA is TGCGCCAGCAGCTTTCAGGGTCCGAGCTCCTACGAGCAGTACTTC. Translation gives CASSFQGPSSYEQYF.